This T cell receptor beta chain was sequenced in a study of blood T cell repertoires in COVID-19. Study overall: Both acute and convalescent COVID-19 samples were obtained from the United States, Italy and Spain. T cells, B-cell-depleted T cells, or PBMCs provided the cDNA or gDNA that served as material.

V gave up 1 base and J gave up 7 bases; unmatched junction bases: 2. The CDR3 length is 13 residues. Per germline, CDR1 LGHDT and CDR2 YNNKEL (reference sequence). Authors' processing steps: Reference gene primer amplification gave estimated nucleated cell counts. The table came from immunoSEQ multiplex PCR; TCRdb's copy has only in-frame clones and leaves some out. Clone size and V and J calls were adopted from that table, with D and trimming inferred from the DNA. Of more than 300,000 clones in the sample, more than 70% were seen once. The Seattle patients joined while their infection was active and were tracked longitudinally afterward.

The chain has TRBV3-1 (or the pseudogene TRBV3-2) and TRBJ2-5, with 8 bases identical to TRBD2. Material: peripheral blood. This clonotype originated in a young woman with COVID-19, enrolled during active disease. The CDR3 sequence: CASSQVAGGTQYF. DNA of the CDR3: TGTGCCAGCAGCCAAGTGGCGGGGGGGACCCAGTACTTC.